This T cell receptor (beta chain) was sequenced for a study of graft-versus-host responses after intestinal transplantation. Here immunoSEQ multiplex PCR was the method, and the copy in TCRdb shows in-frame clones only, minus some. The sample lists approximately 20,000 clones; approximately 79% were seen once. Graft specimens yielded both intraepithelial and lamina propria lymphocytes. This receptor was identified in a human patient who received an intestinal transplant, so some T cells may come from the graft donor. Material: ileum tissue, obtained 20 days after intestinal transplant.

The CDR3 region is CAISEQGYLLDTEAFF. The CDR3 DNA sequence: TGTGCCATCAGCGAACAGGGGTACCTTTTGGACACTGAAGCTTTCTTT. This sequence joins TRBV10-3 and TRBJ1-1; 7 bases align to TRBD1. Germline V gives CDR1 ENHRY, CDR2 SYGVKD. J gave up 3 bases and V 6 bases, and 13 bases lay outside the gene matches. There are 16 residues in the CDR3.